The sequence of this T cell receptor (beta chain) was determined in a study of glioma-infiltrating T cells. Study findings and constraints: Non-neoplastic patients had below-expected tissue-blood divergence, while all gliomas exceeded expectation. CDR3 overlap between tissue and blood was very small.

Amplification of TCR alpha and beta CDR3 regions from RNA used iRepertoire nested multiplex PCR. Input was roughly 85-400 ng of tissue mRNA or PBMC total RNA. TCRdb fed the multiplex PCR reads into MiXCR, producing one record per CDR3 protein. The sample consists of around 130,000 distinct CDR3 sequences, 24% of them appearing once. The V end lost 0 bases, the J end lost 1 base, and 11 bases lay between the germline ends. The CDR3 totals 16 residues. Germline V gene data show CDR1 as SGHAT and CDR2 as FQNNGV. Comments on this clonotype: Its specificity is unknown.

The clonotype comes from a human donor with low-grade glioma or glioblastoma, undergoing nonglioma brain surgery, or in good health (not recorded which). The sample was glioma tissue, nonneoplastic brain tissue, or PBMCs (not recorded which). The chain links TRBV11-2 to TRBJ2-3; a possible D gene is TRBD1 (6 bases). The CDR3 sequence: CASSLESSGGTDTQYF. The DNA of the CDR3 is TGTGCCAGCAGCTTAGAAAGTTCAGGGGGCACAGATACGCAGTATTTT.